This T cell receptor (beta chain) was retrieved from a study of T cell repertoires in cytomegalovirus infection. Study observations and caveats: The ex vivo response was dominated by HLA-C-restricted CMV-specific TCR beta clonotypes.

On this clonotype itself: Its antigen is undetermined.

TCRdb reanalysed the reads using MiXCR and keeps one entry per CDR3 protein. The sample lists some 100,000 distinct CDR3 sequences, about 22% occurring once. The V segment lost 3 bases and the J segment 0 bases; nucleotides outside the gene matches: 15. Germline V gives CDR1 SGHTA, CDR2 FQGNSA. This CDR3 has 19 amino acids. This receptor was obtained from a human donor in good health (CMV status not recorded). Some clones in this sample may be carry-over from other donors' samples. The rearrangement joins TRBV7-2 to TRBJ2-3; 7 bases line up with TRBD2. The sequencing input was CD8+ T cells from PBMCs. The CDR3 nucleotides read TGTGCCAGCAGCTTCCCCGCTCAAGCGGGGACGACTAGCACAGATACGCAGTATTTT. This gives the protein CASSFPAQAGTTSTDTQYF.